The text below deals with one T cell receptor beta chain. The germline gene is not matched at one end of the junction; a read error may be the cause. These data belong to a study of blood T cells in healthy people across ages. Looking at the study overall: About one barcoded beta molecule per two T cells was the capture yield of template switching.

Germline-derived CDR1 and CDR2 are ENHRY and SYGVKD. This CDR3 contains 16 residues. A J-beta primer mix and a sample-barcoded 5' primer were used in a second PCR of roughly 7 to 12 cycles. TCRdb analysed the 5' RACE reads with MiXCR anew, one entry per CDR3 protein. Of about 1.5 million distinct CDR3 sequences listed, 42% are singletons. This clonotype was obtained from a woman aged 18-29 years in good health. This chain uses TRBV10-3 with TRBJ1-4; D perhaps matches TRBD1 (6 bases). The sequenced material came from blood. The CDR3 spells CAIRETLQGTNEKLFF. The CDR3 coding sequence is TGTGCCATCCGTGAGACCTTACAGGGAACTAATGAAAAACTGTTTTTT.